Below, 20 T cell receptor beta chains from the same sample are listed, as sequenced in a study of vaccination and CD4 T cells after COVID-19. Sample treatment: approximately nine-day PBMC culture with coronavirus spike peptide pools or control peptides (ViraFEST assay). At the Johns Hopkins FTIC core, DNA taken from cultured CD4+ T cells was sequenced by way of the Oncomine TCR Beta short-read assay. TCRdb itself ran the PCR reads through MiXCR, one entry per CDR3 protein. The sample yields 12,000 to 15,000 distinct CDR3 sequences, roughly 34% seen once. The antigens of these receptors remain unknown. The sequenced sample was cultured CD4+ T cells from blood. These receptors were taken from a human donor with COVID-19.

The genes are TRBV12-3 or TRBV12-4 and TRBJ2-5, with 13 bases that match TRBD2. The CDR3 is 14 amino acids. Trimming took 1 base from V and 7 from J; bases not matched to a gene: 0. CDR3 residues: CASSLGTSGGTQYF. For the CDR3, the DNA is TGTGCCAGCAGTTTAGGGACTAGCGGGGGGACCCAGTACTTC.

This clonotype has a handful of counts. The genes are TRBV6-1 and TRBJ2-1, with D perhaps TRBD2 (5 bases). The CDR3 has 14 residues. Germline V CDR1 and CDR2: MNHNS, SASEGT. V was shortened by 7 bases and J by 6 bases, with 16 bases between the two germline ends. The CDR3 region has the DNA TGTGCCAGCACCCCCATAGGCAGCGGCAATGAGCAGTTCTTC. Protein product: CASTPIGSGNEQFF.

The table lists this clonotype with a few counts. The chain carries TRBV28 and TRBJ1-3; no firm D call. The germline gives CDR1 MDHEN, CDR2 SYDVKM. This CDR3 contains 14 residues. Between the trimmed V and J ends, which lost 2 bases and 3 bases, there was a span of 8 bases. CDR3 in DNA: TGTGCCAGCAGTTTAAGTGGAAGTGGAAACACCATATATTTT. Protein: CASSLSGSGNTIYF.

This chain uses TRBV10-3 with TRBJ1-5; weak D call: TRBD1 (6 bases). Germline CDR1 and CDR2: ENHRY and SYGVKD. The CDR3 contains 16 residues. Trimming removed 0 bases from V and 3 bases from J, with 12 bases in between. The CDR3 region has the DNA TGTGCCATCAGTGAGTCACCGACAGGAGTCAATCAGCCCCAGCATTTT. Its translation is CAISESPTGVNQPQHF.

The CDR3 region is CASSASPGTGELFF. The CDR3 region has the DNA TGTGCCAGCAGTGCCTCCCCGGGCACCGGGGAGCTGTTTTTT. This chain joins TRBV6-4 and TRBJ2-2; D is ambiguous. CDR3 length: 14 amino acids. Germline V gives CDR1 MRHNA, CDR2 SNTAGT. The V and J ends lost 4 bases and 4 bases respectively, with 10 bases between them.

In its sample, this clonotype was seen a few times. The chain has TRBV6-2 or TRBV6-3 and TRBJ1-2; D not resolved. V lost 0 bases to trimming and J lost 2 bases, with 7 bases between them. The CDR3 is 14 amino acids. From germline, CDR1 is MNHEY and CDR2 SVGEGT. DNA of the CDR3: TGTGCCAGCAGTTACTCCAACATAAACTATGGCTACACCTTC. Amino acid sequence: CASSYSNINYGYTF.

The gene calls are TRBV19 and TRBJ1-3, with D perhaps matching TRBD1 (5 bases). The CDR3 is 15 amino acids. V gave up 7 bases and J gave up 0 bases, with 13 bases separating them. Germline V gene sequence: CDR1 LNHDA, CDR2 SQIVND (reference sequence). CDR3 sequence reads: CASTQQVFSGNTIYF. Here the CDR3 DNA reads TGTGCCAGTACCCAACAGGTATTCTCTGGAAACACCATATATTTT.

This clonotype came up a few times. The CDR3 here is CASSLIPGGTPNEKLFF. CDR3 nucleotide sequence: TGTGCCAGCAGCTTAATTCCGGGCGGGACTCCTAATGAAAAACTGTTTTTT. The chain has TRBV7-9 and TRBJ1-4; maybe TRBD1 (5 bases). V lost 2 bases, J lost 3 bases, and 16 bases lay in between. CDR1 is SEHNR and CDR2 is FQNEAQ in the germline V gene (reference sequence). This CDR3 comprises 17 residues.

The CDR3 nucleotides are TGTGCCAGCAGTGCAACCCGGGACAGGGCATATAGCACCGGGGAGCTGTTTTTT. Encoded protein: CASSATRDRAYSTGELFF. This chain joins TRBV12-3 or TRBV12-4 and TRBJ2-2; 9 bases are a match to TRBD1. The V gene end was trimmed by 5 bases and the J gene end by 4 bases; junction bases not matched to a gene: 14. CDR3 length: 18 amino acids.

The chain links TRBV4-2 to TRBJ1-3; possible D gene TRBD1, 5 bases. The CDR3 runs to 14 residues. V was cut by 2 bases and J by 7 bases, with 12 bases left in between. CDR1 and CDR2 (germline): LGHNA, YNFKEQ. The chain's CDR3 is CASSQPGPRNTIYF. For the CDR3, the DNA is TGTGCCAGCAGCCAACCGGGACCACGGAACACCATATATTTT.

This clonotype appeared a few times. The chain combines TRBV20-1 with TRBJ2-7, with 9 bases that match TRBD2. V was pared by 4 bases and J by 4 bases, with 17 bases of the junction left unmatched. The V gene's germline CDR1 is DFQATT and CDR2 SNEGSKA (reference sequence). The CDR3 contains 17 residues. CDR3 DNA: TGCAGTGCTACCCTAATAAGCGGGGGGCTTCCTGGGTACGAGCAGTACTTC. Residues: CSATLISGGLPGYEQYF.

This clonotype was picked up a small number of times. This chain uses TRBV7-9 with TRBJ1-2; TRBD1 aligns across 11 bases. V dropped 6 bases and J dropped 5; count of bases not matched to a gene: 5. The CDR3 spans 14 residues. Germline loops: CDR1 SEHNR, CDR2 FQNEAQ (reference sequence). CDR3 region: CASSRTGGRYGYTF. For the CDR3, the DNA is TGTGCCAGCAGTCGGACAGGGGGCCGGTATGGCTACACCTTC.

There are a few counts of this clonotype. CDR3 amino acids: CASQTGFNTGELFF. In nucleotides, the CDR3 is TGTGCCAGTCAAACAGGTTTCAACACCGGGGAGCTGTTTTTT. The rearrangement uses TRBV6-1 and TRBJ2-2; tentatively, D is TRBD1 (5 bases). CDR3 length: 14 amino acids. V gave up 9 bases and J gave up 2 bases, with 13 bases separating them. Germline V gene data show CDR1 as MNHNS and CDR2 as SASEGT.

This chain joins TRBV25-1 and TRBJ1-1; D unresolved. The CDR3 contains 11 residues. V lost 6 bases, J lost 7 bases, and 9 bases lay in between. Germline CDR1 MGHDK, CDR2 SYGVNS. The CDR3 spells CASRGVVEAFF. DNA of the CDR3: TGTGCCAGCAGAGGAGTAGTTGAAGCTTTCTTT.

The chain uses TRBV18 and TRBJ1-6; 9 bases map to TRBD1. CDR3 length equals 15 residues. Losses at the gene ends were 3 bases for V and 5 bases for J; bases not matched to a gene: 2. Germline V lookup: CDR1 KGHSH, CDR2 LQKENI. The CDR3 DNA reads as TGTGCCAGCTCACCGGACAGGGGAAATAATTCACCCCTCCACTTT. Translating it yields CASSPDRGNNSPLHF.

There are a few counts of this clonotype. The V gene is TRBV6-1, the J gene TRBJ1-2, with D maybe TRBD1 (6 bases). The germline CDR1 and CDR2 sequences are MNHNS and SASEGT. The germline V and J ends were trimmed by 6 bases and 8 bases, with 22 bases remaining between them. The CDR3 length is 15 residues. In DNA, the CDR3 is TGTGCCAGCAGCCGGCGACAGGTTGGGCACCCCGGCTACACCTTC. Residues: CASSRRQVGHPGYTF.

The genes are TRBV7-2 and TRBJ2-1, with 8 bases that match TRBD2. Germline assignment: CDR1 SGHTA and CDR2 FQGNSA. The CDR3 runs 16 residues. J was trimmed by 7 bases and V by 3 bases; bases with no gene match: 11. CDR3 DNA sequence: TGTGCCAGCAGCTTTCCCCGCGGGGGGCGAACGAATGAGCAGTTCTTC. It yields the protein CASSFPRGGRTNEQFF. The variable domain in full, completed from reference TRBV7-2 and TRBJ2-1, reads GAGVSQSPSNKVTEKGKDVELRCDPISGHTALYWYRQSLGQGLEFLIYFQGNSAPDKSGLPSDRFSAERTGGSVSTLTIQRTQQEDSAVYLCASSFPRGGRTNEQFFGPGTRLTVL.

In regard to this clonotype: One junction end disagrees with the germline gene, perhaps due to a read error. CDR3 loop: CSAREPPDRVNF. The CDR3 region has the DNA TGCAGTGCTAGAGAGCCCCCAGACAGGGTGAACTTC. The chain uses TRBV20-1 and TRBJ2-4; TRBD1 matches at 7 bases. This CDR3 comprises 12 residues. From germline, CDR1 is DFQATT and CDR2 SNEGSKA (reference sequence).

In this sample, this clonotype turned up a few times. The chain has TRBV20-1 and TRBJ2-5; 8 bases are shared with TRBD2. Germline CDR1 DFQATT, CDR2 SNEGSKA (reference sequence). The V and J ends lost 3 bases and 1 base, in that order; junction bases with no gene match: 4. The CDR3 is 14 residues long. The CDR3 loop reads CSARSSGSQETQYF. The CDR3, as DNA: TGCAGTGCTAGGTCTAGCGGGTCCCAAGAGACCCAGTACTTC.

The genes are TRBV11-3 and TRBJ2-3, with no clear D. Germline CDR1 is SGHNT and CDR2 is YENEEA. The germline V and J ends were trimmed by 0 bases and 5 bases, with 3 bases remaining between them. The CDR3 has 12 residues. CDR3 coding DNA: TGTGCCAGCAGCTTAGAGGGAGATACGCAGTATTTT. Translation gives CASSLEGDTQYF. The full variable domain, rest sourced from reference TRBV11-3 and TRBJ2-3, is EAGVVQSPRYKIIEKKQPVAFWCNPISGHNTLYWYLQNLGQGPELLIRYENEEAVDDSQLPKDRFSAERLKGVDSTLKIQPAELGDSAVYLCASSLEGDTQYFGPGTRLTVL.